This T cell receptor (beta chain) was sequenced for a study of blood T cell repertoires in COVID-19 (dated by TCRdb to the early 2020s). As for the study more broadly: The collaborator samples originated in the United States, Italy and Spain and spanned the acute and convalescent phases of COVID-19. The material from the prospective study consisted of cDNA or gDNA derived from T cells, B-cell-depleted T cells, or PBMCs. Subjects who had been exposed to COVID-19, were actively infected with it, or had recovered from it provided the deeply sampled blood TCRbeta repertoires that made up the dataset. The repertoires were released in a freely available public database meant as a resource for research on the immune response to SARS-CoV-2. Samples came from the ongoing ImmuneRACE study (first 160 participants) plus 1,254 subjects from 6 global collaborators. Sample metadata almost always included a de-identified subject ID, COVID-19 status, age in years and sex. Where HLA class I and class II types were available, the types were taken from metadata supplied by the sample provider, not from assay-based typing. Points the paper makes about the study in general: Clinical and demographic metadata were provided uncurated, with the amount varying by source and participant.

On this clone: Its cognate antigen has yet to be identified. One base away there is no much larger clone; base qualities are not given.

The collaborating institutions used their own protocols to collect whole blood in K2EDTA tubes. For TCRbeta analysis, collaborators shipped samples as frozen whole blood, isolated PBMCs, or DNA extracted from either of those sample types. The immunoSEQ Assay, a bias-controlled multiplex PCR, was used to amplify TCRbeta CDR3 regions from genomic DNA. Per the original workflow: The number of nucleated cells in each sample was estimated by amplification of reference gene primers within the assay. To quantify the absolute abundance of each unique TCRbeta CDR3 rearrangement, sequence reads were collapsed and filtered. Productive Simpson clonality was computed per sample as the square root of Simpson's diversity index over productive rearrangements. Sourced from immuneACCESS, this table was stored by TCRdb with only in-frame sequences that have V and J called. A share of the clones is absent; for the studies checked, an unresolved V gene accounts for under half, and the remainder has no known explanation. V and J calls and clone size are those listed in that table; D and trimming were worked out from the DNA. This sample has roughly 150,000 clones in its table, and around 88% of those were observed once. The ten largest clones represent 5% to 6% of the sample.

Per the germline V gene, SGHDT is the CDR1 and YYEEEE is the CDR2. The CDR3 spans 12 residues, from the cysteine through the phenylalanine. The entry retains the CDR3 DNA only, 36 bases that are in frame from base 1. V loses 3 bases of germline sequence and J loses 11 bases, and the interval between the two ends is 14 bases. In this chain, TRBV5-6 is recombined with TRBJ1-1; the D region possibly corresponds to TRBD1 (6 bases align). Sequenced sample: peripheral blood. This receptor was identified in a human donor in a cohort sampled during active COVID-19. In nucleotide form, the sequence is TGTGCCAGCAGCTCTTCGCGGGGGCGGGCTTTCTTT. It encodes CASSSSRGRAFF.